Included here is one T cell receptor beta chain sequence, with context. The sample originates from a study of blood T cell repertoires in COVID-19. Study-wide background: COVID-19 samples collected from the United States, Italy and Spain covered acute and convalescent phases.

From germline, CDR1 is MNHEY and CDR2 SVGAGI. The CDR3 is 14 amino acids. Unmatched junction bases numbered 9, after V lost 8 bases and J lost 5 bases. The data were produced by immunoSEQ multiplex PCR, yet TCRdb's version contains in-frame clones alone and is incomplete. In the table there are some 200,000 clones, approximately 94% of which are singletons. The sequencing sample was made of peripheral blood. This receptor was taken from a man aged 30 to 39 with COVID-19, enrolled during active disease. The V gene is TRBV6-5, the J gene TRBJ2-7; 10 bases line up with TRBD1. The DNA of the CDR3 is TGTGCCAGCGTTAGGGGACAGGGGCACGACGAGCAGTACTTC. It translates to CASVRGQGHDEQYF.